The 22 T cell receptor beta chains reported below all come from one sample, sequenced in a study of blood T cell repertoires in COVID-19. Assay used: immunoSEQ multiplex PCR; TCRdb lists only in-frame clones, some missing. The sample consists of some 320,000 clones, 89% of them appearing once. Material for sequencing was PBMCs or T cells enriched from blood (not recorded which). The receptors stem from a man between 60 and 75 years old who had recovered from COVID-19.

Written as DNA, the CDR3 is TGTGCCAGCAGTTTATTGGCTCCCCGGGAGGAGTACTTC. Encoded protein: CASSLLAPREEYF. The chain links TRBV28 to TRBJ2-7, with TRBD2 matching 7 bases. Germline CDR1 and CDR2: MDHEN and SYDVKM. The CDR3 consists of 13 residues. V was clipped by 1 base and J by 11 bases; unmatched bases: 8.

The V gene is TRBV12-5, the J gene TRBJ2-7; no firm D call. The CDR3 totals 14 residues. CDR1 LGHNT and CDR2 FRNRAP come from the germline V gene. V lost 4 bases and J lost 2, with 12 bases in between. CDR3 region: CASGSGHPPYEQYF. The CDR3 DNA reads TGTGCTAGTGGTTCAGGCCACCCCCCCTACGAGCAGTACTTC.

This chain uses TRBV28 with TRBJ2-3, with D possibly TRBD1 on 5 matching bases. The CDR3 totals 15 residues. Trimming removed 2 bases at V and 2 bases at J, with 11 bases between. Looked up from germline, CDR1 is MDHEN and CDR2 is SYDVKM. The chain's CDR3 is CASSLRQLLTDTQYF. The CDR3 DNA reads as TGTGCCAGCAGTTTAAGACAGCTACTCACAGATACGCAGTATTTT.

As for this clone: Because it lacks the conserved phenylalanine or tryptophan at the end, this CDR3 is likely a read error. The DNA is omitted, as the CDR3 cannot be located on it reliably, and the CDR3 follows TCRdb's listing. The chain uses TRBV28 and TRBJ2-7; whether TRBD2, the table's D call, matches the DNA was not checked. The germline CDR1 and CDR2 sequences are MDHEN and SYDVKM. A total of 9 residues make up the CDR3, ends included. CDR3 sequence reads: CASSLPQRE.

The V call is TRBV6-1, the J call TRBJ2-1, with 9 bases matching TRBD2. After removal of 2 bases from V and 12 bases from J, the junction contained 8 bases not matched to a gene. The germline gives CDR1 MNHNS, CDR2 SASEGT. The CDR3 covers 14 residues. CDR3 in amino acids: CASSELGTSGWQFF. DNA for the CDR3: TGTGCCAGCAGTGAATTAGGAACTAGCGGGTGGCAGTTCTTC.

The table lists this clone with a few counts. The rearrangement uses TRBV5-1 and TRBJ2-7; TRBD2 aligns across 8 bases. The germline V gene has CDR1 SGHRS and CDR2 YFSETQ. This CDR3 has 15 amino acids. J was trimmed by 0 bases and V by 4 bases; bases with no gene match: 6. The CDR3, as DNA: TGCGCCAGCAGCCCCGAAGCGGGGGACTCCTACGAGCAGTACTTC. It yields the protein CASSPEAGDSYEQYF.

The chain carries TRBV12-3 or TRBV12-4 and TRBJ2-4; 7 nucleotides match TRBD1. V gave up 6 bases and J gave up 9 bases; unmatched junction bases: 8. This CDR3 spans 13 amino acids. CDR3 region: CASRRDSGGIQYF. The CDR3 DNA reads TGTGCCAGCAGACGGGACAGTGGCGGCATTCAGTACTTC.

The chain uses TRBV24-1 and TRBJ2-6; D is possibly TRBD2 (5 bases). V was shortened by 11 bases and J by 1 base, with 11 bases between the two germline ends. CDR1 and CDR2 from the germline V gene are KGHDR and SFDVKD. CDR3 length: 14 residues. The CDR3 reads CAIEGSSGANVLTF. The CDR3 nucleotides are TGTGCCATCGAGGGTTCATCTGGGGCCAACGTCCTGACTTTC.

Details on this clone: Other DNA sequences within the sample encode an identical CDR3. This sequence joins TRBV19 and TRBJ2-7; TRBD2 is a possible D gene (5 bases). V lost 0 bases and J 0 bases, leaving 9 bases between the germline ends. The CDR3 has 15 amino acids. The germline V gene encodes CDR1 LNHDA and CDR2 SQIVND (reference sequence). The CDR3 protein is CASSIDRGISYEQYF. DNA for the CDR3: TGTGCCAGTAGTATAGATCGGGGTATCTCCTACGAGCAGTACTTC.

V gene TRBV27 combines with J gene TRBJ2-3; tentatively, D is TRBD2 (6 bases). The germline V gene has CDR1 MNHEY and CDR2 SMNVEV (reference sequence). The germline V and J ends were trimmed by 4 bases and 1 base, with 18 bases remaining between them. This CDR3 has 17 amino acids. CDR3 bases: TGTGCCAGCAGTTCGCGGGGCGGGTTCGGGGGCACAGATACGCAGTATTTT. Translation: CASSSRGGFGGTDTQYF.

This clone was seen a single time. The rearrangement joins TRBV10-1 to TRBJ2-7; weak D call: TRBD1 (6 bases). The CDR3 has 12 amino acids. V was shortened by 6 bases and J by 2 bases, with 8 bases between the two germline ends. The germline V gene encodes CDR1 WNHNN and CDR2 SYGVQD (reference sequence). CDR3 residues: CASSGQTYEQYF. CDR3 DNA: TGCGCCAGCAGCGGACAGACCTACGAGCAGTACTTC.

This clone has only a few counts. This chain joins TRBV7-9 and TRBJ1-1; 8 positions agree with TRBD1. The CDR3 length is 12 residues. Looked up from germline, CDR1 is SEHNR and CDR2 is FQNEAQ (reference sequence). The V gene end was trimmed by 5 bases and the J gene end by 5 bases; junction bases not matched to a gene: 1. The chain's CDR3 is CASSGDRTEAFF. The CDR3 nucleotides are TGTGCCAGCAGCGGGGACAGGACTGAAGCTTTCTTT.

This clone has just one count. The chain employs TRBV9 and TRBJ1-4; weak D call: TRBD1 (5 bases). This CDR3 spans 16 amino acids. CDR1 SGDLS and CDR2 YYNGEE come from the germline V gene. V shed 1 base and J shed 5 bases, with 15 bases lying between them. For the CDR3, the DNA is TGTGCCAGCAGCGTATCCCCCGGACACCTAAATGAAAAACTGTTTTTT. Protein: CASSVSPGHLNEKLFF.

This chain links TRBV5-4 with TRBJ2-2; 7 positions match TRBD2. CDR1 is SGHNT, CDR2 YYREEE, per germline (reference sequence). This CDR3 spans 16 amino acids. Trimming took 4 bases from V and 3 from J; bases not matched to a gene: 9. CDR3 loop: CASSPGGRTYTGELFF. The CDR3 bases are TGTGCCAGCAGCCCGGGGGGACGGACCTACACCGGGGAGCTGTTTTTT.

The gene calls are TRBV5-1 and TRBJ2-1; 10 bases agree with TRBD1. Germline V gene sequence: CDR1 SGHRS, CDR2 YFSETQ. CDR3 length: 16 residues. Germline trimming cut 2 bases from V and 5 bases from J; bases unmatched to any gene: 7. The CDR3 bases are TGCGCCAGCAGCTTTCCCGGGACAGGGGAACACAATGAGCAGTTCTTC. Amino acid sequence: CASSFPGTGEHNEQFF.

The CDR3 DNA reads TGTGCCAGCAGCTTAGGCGGGAGGGCCCCCAATGAGCAGTTCTTC. It codes for CASSLGGRAPNEQFF. The chain combines TRBV5-4 with TRBJ2-1, with 9 bases that match TRBD2. The CDR3 totals 15 residues. The germline V gene encodes CDR1 SGHNT and CDR2 YYREEE (reference sequence). V was clipped by 2 bases and J by 6 bases; unmatched bases: 6.

This chain joins TRBV2 and TRBJ1-2; 7 bases fit TRBD1. The junction had 6 bases not matched to a gene; V was cut back by 7 bases and J by 1 base. Germline CDR1 reads SNHLY; CDR2 reads FYNNEI. This CDR3 is 14 amino acids long. Written as DNA, the CDR3 is TGTGCCAGCATAATCAGGGGGGATAACTATGGCTACACCTTC. It translates to CASIIRGDNYGYTF.

The chain couples TRBV19 to TRBJ2-1; D gene ambiguous. CDR1 is LNHDA and CDR2 is SQIVND in the germline V gene (reference sequence). This CDR3 is 15 amino acids long. V was pared by 4 bases and J by 8 bases, with 18 bases between. The CDR3 sequence: CASSTLTSPRHEQFF. The CDR3 DNA reads as TGTGCCAGTAGTACCCTTACGAGTCCCCGCCATGAGCAGTTCTTC.

This rearrangement joins TRBV27 to TRBJ1-1, with 7 positions matching TRBD1. This CDR3 has 15 residues. The V gene end was trimmed by 10 bases and the J gene end by 3 bases; junction bases not matched to a gene: 14. Germline V lookup: CDR1 MNHEY, CDR2 SMNVEV (reference sequence). CDR3 sequence (DNA): TGTGCCACACCGCCAGGGGGTGAGATGGACACTGAAGCTTTCTTT. Translating gives CATPPGGEMDTEAFF.

V is TRBV19 and J is TRBJ1-4; D remains ambiguous. The CDR3 runs 13 residues. The V gene's germline CDR1 is LNHDA and CDR2 SQIVND (reference sequence). V shed 4 bases and J shed 3 bases, with 6 bases lying between them. CDR3 nucleotides: TGTGCCAGTAGTACGGGGTCTAATGAAAAACTGTTTTTT. Residues: CASSTGSNEKLFF.

The CDR3 nucleotides are TGTGCCAGCAGTTACTCGGCAGGGAACAACTATGGCTACACCTTC. Protein: CASSYSAGNNYGYTF. V usage is TRBV6-5 and J usage is TRBJ1-2; D possibly corresponds to TRBD1 (5 bases). The ends were cut back, 0 bases at V and 2 bases at J, with 10 bases in the middle. Per the germline V gene, CDR1 is MNHEY and CDR2 is SVGAGI. This CDR3 spans 15 amino acids.

The V gene is TRBV5-1, the J gene TRBJ1-1; the match to TRBD1 covers 7 bases. This CDR3 comprises 14 residues. The V gene end was trimmed by 2 bases and the J gene end by 4 bases; junction bases not matched to a gene: 5. CDR1 and CDR2 from the germline V gene are SGHRS and YFSETQ. CDR3 DNA: TGCGCCAGCAGCTTAATGGGACAGCTCACTGAAGCTTTCTTT. This encodes CASSLMGQLTEAFF.